The T cell receptor beta chain described here comes from a study of neurological immune-mediated disorders. Study-level points and caveats: Private repertoires in all groups were suggested by the absence of shared CDR3 amino acid sequences among expanded clones across subjects.

This clonotype was seen repeatedly, ten times or more. What it recognizes is unknown. TCRdb reprocessed the 5' RACE reads via MiXCR and lists one record per CDR3 protein. The sample contains 43,000 or so distinct CDR3 sequences, roughly 14% of which appear only once. CDR1 is KGHSH, CDR2 LQKENI, per germline. CDR3 length: 12 amino acids. V lost 5 bases and J 5 bases, leaving 10 bases between the germline ends. Time point noted: longitudinal time-point 3. The sequence came from a man aged 25 to 40 in good health. The chain combines TRBV18 with TRBJ2-7; a possible D gene is TRBD2 (6 bases). Sequencing used PBMCs. The CDR3 protein is CASSSGLDEQYF. CDR3 DNA sequence: TGTGCCAGCTCATCGGGACTGGACGAGCAGTACTTC.